Listed here are 30 T cell receptor beta chains from one sample, sequenced in a study of T cell repertoires in cytomegalovirus infection. TCRdb re-derived calls from the reads in MiXCR, one entry per CDR3 protein. The repertoire includes about 480,000 distinct CDR3 sequences, roughly a third of them detected once, and about 17% sits in the top ten. These receptors have no identified antigens. This material consisted of cultured PBMCs, taken from culture after CMV antigen stimulation. The receptors derive from a human donor in good health (CMV status not recorded). Some clones in this sample may be carry-over from other donors' samples.

This clonotype was seen more than once but under ten times. The chain is built from TRBV24-1 and TRBJ2-2; D is unclear. Germline V CDR1 and CDR2: KGHDR, SFDVKD. The CDR3 extends over 12 amino acids. The germline V and J ends were trimmed by 4 bases and 6 bases, with 5 bases remaining between them. The CDR3 is CATSETPGELFF. The CDR3 DNA follows: TGTGCCACCAGTGAGACCCCCGGGGAGCTGTTTTTT.

This clonotype has just a few counts. The V gene is TRBV10-1, the J gene TRBJ2-5; 9 bases match TRBD1. Germline V gives CDR1 WNHNN, CDR2 SYGVQD (reference sequence). The CDR3 runs 14 residues. J was trimmed by 6 bases and V by 2 bases; bases with no gene match: 4. CDR3 in DNA: TGCGCCAGCAGTGAGCGGGACAGGGAACAGACCCAGTACTTC. Its protein product is CASSERDREQTQYF.

This sequence joins TRBV28 and TRBJ2-4, with 12 bases fitting TRBD1. The CDR3 length is 19 residues. Germline trimming cut 5 bases from V and 0 bases from J; bases unmatched to any gene: 11. Germline-derived CDR1 and CDR2 are MDHEN and SYDVKM. Here the CDR3 reads CASSPLTGTGGLAKNIQYF. DNA of the CDR3: TGTGCCAGCAGTCCCCTCACCGGGACAGGGGGCCTAGCCAAAAACATTCAGTACTTC.

This clonotype was detected a few times. CDR3 DNA: TGTGCCAGCATCACCAGGCCCTCTAGCACAGATACGCAGTATTTT. It encodes CASITRPSSTDTQYF. V usage is TRBV12-3 or TRBV12-4 and J usage is TRBJ2-3; unclear D gene. V was pared by 7 bases and J by 0 bases, with 14 bases between. The CDR3 is made up of 15 amino acids.

This clonotype was counted between two and nine times. This rearrangement joins TRBV5-5 to TRBJ2-1; 13 bases are a match to TRBD2. Losses at the gene ends were 7 bases for V and 10 bases for J; bases not matched to a gene: 5. CDR1 SGHKS and CDR2 YYEKEE come from the germline V gene (reference sequence). The CDR3 totals 13 residues. CDR3 DNA: TGTGCCAGCGGACTAGCGGGAGTTCAAGAGCAGTTCTTC. Amino acid sequence: CASGLAGVQEQFF.

The rearrangement links TRBV25-1 to TRBJ1-4, with D perhaps TRBD1 (5 bases). The CDR3 has 15 amino acids. Trimming left V 4 bases short and J 5 bases short, with 14 bases between. CDR1 and CDR2 (germline): MGHDK, SYGVNS. As DNA, the CDR3 is TGTGCCAGCAGTGCAAGGGCAGGGATGAATGAAAAACTGTTTTTT. It yields the protein CASSARAGMNEKLFF.

In this sample, this clonotype turned up many times. V gene TRBV7-2 combines with J gene TRBJ2-7; maybe TRBD2 (7 bases). The CDR3 extends over 13 amino acids. Germline assignment: CDR1 SGHTA and CDR2 FQGNSA. V was clipped by 3 bases and J by 5 bases, with 11 bases between them. CDR3: CASSLGGGNEQYV. Here the CDR3 DNA reads TGTGCCAGCAGCTTGGGAGGGGGTAACGAGCAGTACGTC.

This chain uses TRBV27 with TRBJ2-5; D call uncertain. Germline V gene sequence: CDR1 MNHEY, CDR2 SMNVEV (reference sequence). The CDR3 contains 14 residues. V was trimmed by 1 base and J by 8 bases, leaving 14 bases between them. CDR3 loop: CASSLLDPSGTQYF. The CDR3 DNA reads TGTGCCAGCAGTTTATTGGACCCCAGTGGAACCCAGTACTTC.

The J gene is TRBJ2-7, the V gene TRBV7-2; D tentatively reads TRBD1 or TRBD2 (5 bases each). The CDR3 loop spans 15 amino acids. The V end was cut by 8 bases, the J end by 6 bases, with 23 bases between. CDR1 SGHTA and CDR2 FQGNSA come from the germline V gene. The CDR3 sequence is CASCRTGDPRTEQYF. The CDR3 nucleotides are TGTGCCAGCTGCAGGACTGGGGACCCCCGTACCGAGCAGTACTTC.

The chain uses TRBV10-3 and TRBJ2-7, with 7 bases lining up with TRBD2. CDR1 is ENHRY and CDR2 is SYGVKD in the germline V gene. V lost 5 bases to trimming and J lost 0 bases; unmatched junction nucleotides: 4. The CDR3 is 14 residues long. CDR3 nucleotide sequence: TGTGCCATCAGTAGCCGGGAGGTCTCCTACGAGCAGTACTTC. Residues: CAISSREVSYEQYF.

This clonotype was detected only a few times. J is TRBJ2-1 and V is TRBV7-6; a weak D match, TRBD2 (5 bases). The germline gives CDR1 SGHVS, CDR2 FNYEAQ. The V and J ends lost 5 bases and 2 bases respectively, with 16 bases between them. The CDR3 sequence is 16 residues long. CDR3 in amino acids: CASSRGPRGPYNEQFF. The CDR3 DNA reads TGTGCCAGCAGCCGCGGGCCCCGGGGTCCCTACAATGAGCAGTTCTTC.

The chain carries TRBV7-3 and TRBJ2-1; TRBD1 matches at 10 bases. This CDR3 region has 22 residues. Germline-derived CDR1 and CDR2 are SGHTA and FQGTGA. V lost 4 bases, J lost 5 bases, and 26 bases stayed unmatched. In DNA, the CDR3 is TGTGCCAGCAGCTACCGCCGGGCCGGGGACAGGGGAAGCCCAGCGTTCCACAATGAGCAGTTCTTC. The encoded protein is CASSYRRAGDRGSPAFHNEQFF.

The V and J genes are TRBV6-6 and TRBJ1-1, with a weak D call TRBD1 (5 bases). Between the trimmed V and J ends, which lost 0 bases and 4 bases, there was a span of 18 bases. Germline lookup yields CDR1 MNHNY and CDR2 SVGAGI (reference sequence). This CDR3 is built from 17 residues. CDR3: CASSYSSSGATPTEAFF. CDR3 in DNA: TGTGCCAGCAGTTACTCGAGCAGTGGGGCGACCCCCACTGAAGCTTTCTTT.

The V and J genes are TRBV27 and TRBJ1-4; D gene unclear. With 5 bases removed from V and 0 bases from J, the gap between germline ends came to 19 bases. Germline assignment: CDR1 MNHEY and CDR2 SMNVEV (reference sequence). The CDR3 totals 18 residues. The CDR3: CASSPIIDWAPTNEKLFF. For the CDR3, the DNA is TGTGCCAGCAGTCCGATAATCGACTGGGCTCCAACTAATGAAAAACTGTTTTTT.

This clonotype was observed at least ten times. The V gene is TRBV12-3 or TRBV12-4, the J gene TRBJ1-5, with 7 bases aligning to TRBD1. With 5 bases clipped from V and 4 bases from J, the junction kept 5 bases outside the gene matches. The CDR3 spans 14 residues. The CDR3 region is CASSPGQANQPQHF. The DNA of the CDR3 is TGTGCCAGCAGTCCCGGACAGGCAAATCAGCCCCAGCATTTT.

In this sample, this clonotype turned up a few times. The chain employs TRBV27 and TRBJ1-1; D is ambiguous. Trimming shortened V by 4 bases and J by 6 bases, and 12 bases separated the two germline ends. The CDR3 spans 13 residues. CDR1 is MNHEY, CDR2 SMNVEV, per germline (reference sequence). The CDR3 here is CASSSEVFPEAFF. The DNA for the CDR3 is TGTGCCAGCAGTTCGGAGGTCTTCCCTGAAGCTTTCTTT.

This clonotype has at least ten counts. The V gene is TRBV7-2, the J gene TRBJ2-1; 7 nucleotides agree with TRBD1. In germline, CDR1 is SGHTA, CDR2 FQGNSA. V lost 5 bases and J lost 7; bases outside the gene matches: 11. The CDR3 is 15 residues long. CDR3 in amino acids: CASSPVEGALNEQFF. In nucleotides, the CDR3 is TGTGCCAGCAGCCCCGTAGAGGGGGCGCTTAATGAGCAGTTCTTC.

This chain uses TRBV7-2 with TRBJ2-5, with 9 positions matching TRBD1. The junction had 9 bases not matched to a gene; V was cut back by 5 bases and J by 5 bases. The CDR3 has 15 residues. Per germline, CDR1 SGHTA and CDR2 FQGNSA. The CDR3 reads CASSRLGQGSETQYF. DNA of the CDR3: TGTGCCAGCAGCCGTCTCGGACAGGGGAGCGAGACCCAGTACTTC.

This clonotype showed up many times. The gene calls are TRBV7-2 and TRBJ2-3; D possibly corresponds to TRBD1 (5 bases). This CDR3 contains 14 residues. V lost 5 bases and J lost 3, with 12 bases in between. Germline loops: CDR1 SGHTA, CDR2 FQGNSA. CDR3 sequence reads: CASSVQGGTDTQYF. In DNA form, the CDR3 reads TGTGCCAGCAGCGTTCAGGGCGGAACAGATACGCAGTATTTT.

The chain is built from TRBV19 and TRBJ1-2; TRBD1 aligns across 10 bases. Losses at the gene ends were 6 bases for V and 5 bases for J; bases not matched to a gene: 3. The germline gives CDR1 LNHDA, CDR2 SQIVND (reference sequence). The CDR3 loop spans 13 amino acids. Written as DNA, the CDR3 is TGTGCCAGTAGGACAGGGGGCGCGTATGGCTACACCTTC. It encodes CASRTGGAYGYTF.

The CDR3 DNA sequence: TGCAGTGCCGCCCCACTAGCGGGAGTGCCAGATACGCAGTATTTT. Protein: CSAAPLAGVPDTQYF. The rearrangement uses TRBV20-1 and TRBJ2-3; 11 nucleotides match TRBD2. Germline CDR1 is DFQATT and CDR2 is SNEGSKA (reference sequence). The CDR3 consists of 15 residues. V dropped 6 bases and J dropped 4; count of bases not matched to a gene: 9.

The chain recombines TRBV30 with TRBJ1-2; D remains unclear. The CDR3 contains 12 residues. CDR1 and CDR2 (germline): GTSNPN, SVGIG (reference sequence). The CDR3 loop reads CAVGSVVYGYTF. CDR3 sequence (DNA): TGTGCTGTAGGATCAGTAGTTTATGGCTACACCTTC.

The DNA for the CDR3 is TGTGCCAGCAGCTGGGGGACCGACAATGAGCAGTTCTTC. This translates into CASSWGTDNEQFF. The chain couples TRBV7-9 to TRBJ2-1; TRBD1 or TRBD2 may be the D gene (5 bases each). CDR3 size: 13 residues. Germline V gives CDR1 SEHNR, CDR2 FQNEAQ (reference sequence). V shed 4 bases and J shed 5 bases, with 9 bases lying between them.

This clonotype was seen only a few times. The chain recombines TRBV18 with TRBJ1-1; D not certain. V gave up 4 bases and J gave up 3 bases, with 6 bases separating them. The germline CDR1 and CDR2 sequences are KGHSH and LQKENI. The CDR3 is 12 amino acids. The CDR3, as DNA: TGTGCCAGCTCACAGCAGGACACTGAAGCTTTCTTT. Translating gives CASSQQDTEAFF.

This chain joins TRBV12-3 or TRBV12-4 and TRBJ1-5; D possibly corresponds to TRBD1 (5 bases). This CDR3 has 19 amino acids. V was trimmed by 4 bases and J by 0 bases, leaving 22 bases between them. The CDR3 DNA is TGTGCCAGCAGTTCATTCCGGGGACCGGTGATGAGTAGCAATCAGCCCCAGCATTTT. Its translation is CASSSFRGPVMSSNQPQHF.

This clonotype showed up just a few times. The V gene is TRBV6-1, the J gene TRBJ2-6; D possibly corresponds to TRBD1 (6 bases). Germline V gene lookup returns CDR1 MNHNS and CDR2 SASEGT. With 5 bases removed from V and 4 bases from J, the gap between germline ends came to 15 bases. There are 16 residues in the CDR3. CDR3 sequence: CASSTTTGLGANVLTF. For the CDR3, the DNA is TGTGCCAGCAGTACCACGACAGGTCTCGGGGCCAACGTCCTGACTTTC.

In nucleotides, the CDR3 is TGTGCCAGCAGCTTAGCGGACAGGAGTTCCTATAATTCACCCCTCCACTTT. It is translated as CASSLADRSSYNSPLHF. This sequence joins TRBV7-9 and TRBJ1-6; 7 bases fit TRBD1. Trimming took 0 bases from V and 1 from J; bases not matched to a gene: 3. Germline lookup yields CDR1 SEHNR and CDR2 FQNEAQ (reference sequence). The CDR3 sequence is 17 residues long. The full variable domain, its missing parts supplied by reference TRBV7-9 and TRBJ1-6, is DTGVSQNPRHKITKRGQNVTFRCDPISEHNRLYWYRQTLGQGPEFLTYFQNEAQLEKSRLLSDRFSAERPKGSFSTLEIQRTEQGDSAMYLCASSLADRSSYNSPLHFGNGTRLTVT.

The CDR3 bases are TGTGCCAGTCGATTGGGGTATGGCTACACCTTC. This codes for CASRLGYGYTF. J is TRBJ1-2 and V is TRBV19, with D hard to call. The CDR3 totals 11 residues. The V and J ends lost 8 bases and 5 bases respectively, with 9 bases between them. The germline V gene encodes CDR1 LNHDA and CDR2 SQIVND (reference sequence).

The V call is TRBV25-1, the J call TRBJ2-7, with 7 bases lining up with TRBD1. CDR1 MGHDK and CDR2 SYGVNS come from the germline V gene. The CDR3 sequence is 17 residues long. With V trimmed by 3 bases and J by 6 bases, 17 bases remained unmatched. CDR3 in DNA: TGTGCCAGCAGTGAGTTGATGGGGGCAACAGGGGTCTTCGAGCAGTACTTC. Encoded protein: CASSELMGATGVFEQYF.

This clonotype was seen only a few times. This chain connects TRBV6-2 or TRBV6-3 to TRBJ2-1; 7 bases fit TRBD2. V lost 2 bases, J lost 5 bases, and 6 bases stayed unmatched. The length of the CDR3 is 15 residues. Germline V CDR1 and CDR2: MNHEY, SVGEGT. DNA of the CDR3: TGTGCCAGCAGTTACCGAGCGGGAACAAACAATGAGCAGTTCTTC. Protein product: CASSYRAGTNNEQFF.